This entry describes one T cell receptor (beta chain). Its binding antigen is unknown. No base quality information exists; no much larger clone differs at one position. Other nucleotide sequences from this sample produce the same CDR3. The data were taken from a study of shared clonotypes between healthy human individuals (dated by TCRdb to about 2020). About the investigation overall: A few men and two women, aged 18 to 49 years, made up the cohort. For each donor, CD4 naive and CD4 memory were each run on three plates, CD8 naive on two plates, and CD8 memory on one plate. To estimate repertoire size and how much clonotype sharing occurs between individuals, the study deeply sequenced the blood TCR repertoires of roughly 5 healthy adults. To increase sequencing depth and limit assay-specific biases, TCR repertoire library preparation and sequencing were carried out by different laboratories using diverse techniques. Between about 0.94 and 8.9 billion PBMCs per donor were obtained by leukapheresis.

TCR CDR3 regions were amplified from genomic DNA by multiplex PCR using the deep immunoSEQ assay. Extracted genomic DNA from each cell subset was distributed evenly across all wells of several immunoSEQ 96-well plates, and each plate was treated as a replicate. Each replicate PCR for sorted subsets received roughly 200 ng genomic DNA, equal to roughly 29,000 T cell genomes. The purified libraries were quantified using a Qubit 3.0 fluorometer, sized with a Bioanalyzer 2100, and then quantified again using the KAPA Library Quantification kit. A separate single-read 150-cycle Illumina NextSeq 550 flow cell was used to sequence each immunoSEQ 96-well plate. The authors' pipeline ran thus. Because only junctional sequences without quality scores were contained in the immunoSEQ output, filtering matching that applied to full-length reads could not be performed. To assign V/J genes and CDR3, sequences were annotated against IMGT germline references using PyIR, a Python wrapper for IgBLAST v1.9. Reads were filtered out if the reads had weak V/J assignments (E-value above 1e-6), no CDR3, stop codons, out-of-frame junctions, or ambiguous translated residues. V3J clonotypes were defined as sequences sharing an identical inferred V gene, J gene, and CDR3 amino acid sequence. Percentage overlap between repertoires was computed as shared unique clonotypes divided by the size of the smaller repertoire. RTK rarefaction, the Chao1 estimator, and Recon v2.1 estimates of unobserved clonotypes were used to assess repertoire richness. Generation probabilities for all TCRbeta clonotypes obtained by the gDNA method from several donors were computed using OLGA. The table was pulled from immuneACCESS by TCRdb, which kept in-frame rearrangements only. Such tables lose some clones; where checked, under half of the loss comes from unresolved V genes, and the rest has no known cause. D and trimming were read from the DNA, whereas the V and J calls and clone size are those reported in that table. The sample has roughly 1,800,000 clones on record, less than 95% of them singletons. Clones ranked in the top ten supply 0.9% to 1.5% of the sample.

For the CD8 naive samples, CD45RO-negative cells were positively selected for CCR7, yielding a CD45RA+CCR7+ population from which TemRA cells were excluded. The donors were healthy, HIV-negative adults who had no recently reported acute infections or vaccinations. All donors were Caucasian adults living in Nashville, Tennessee, USA. Blood was obtained by leukapheresis, after which PBMCs were separated by Ficoll-Histopaque density gradient centrifugation and cryopreserved in liquid nitrogen vapor phase. Analytical flow cytometry was used to check the purity and quantity of each magnetically sorted T cell population. Genomic DNA was isolated from each sorted fraction and quantified by UV absorbance on a Nanodrop 2000c. General conclusions and limits of the study: Because the study included a small number of donors, the genetic and exposure-history diversity represented was limited. Larger estimated clonotype richness was generally found for naive subsets than for memory subsets. Even with the large sequencing depth, rarefaction of the sorted-subset datasets indicated that sequencing was incomplete. Sampling was restricted to blood, and TCR repertoires in tissues likely differ from the TCR repertoires found in blood. Clonotypes shared by all four sorted-subset donors showed higher generation probabilities than non-shared clonotypes. Across a handful of donors, roughly 5.4% of naive CD4, approximately 3.6% of naive CD8, about 2.3% of memory CD4, and 0.3% to 0.45% of memory CD8 clonotypes were shared. Based on pairwise subsampling, the degree of clonotype sharing among donors was expected to be affected by sequencing depth.

The germline V gene (reference sequence) yields MNHEY for CDR1 and SMNVEV for CDR2. The CDR3 numbers 13 residues from cysteine through phenylalanine. Left in the record is the CDR3 DNA by itself, 39 bases read in frame from the first base. V is cut by 3 bases and J by 3 bases, and the space between the germline ends is 8 bases. The sequence is built from TRBV27 and TRBJ2-5; matching of 5 bases hints at TRBD2 as the D gene. The clonotype comes from a man younger than 30 in good health. The sequencing input was naive CD8+ T cells sorted from blood. This sample's cell subset or site label indicates: CD45RA+CCR7+. The CDR3 region has the sequence CASSFLGEETQYF. The bases are TGTGCCAGCAGTTTCCTGGGAGAAGAGACCCAGTACTTC.